This TCR beta chain was sequenced in a study of human T cells and chemical hapten exposure. This clonotype was seen repeatedly, ten times or more. Time point: pre-sensitization, week 0. Treatment noted: therapeutic diphenylcyclopropenone sensitization with weekly scalp DPC. The CDR3 runs to 14 residues. V lost 7 bases, J lost 6 bases, and 19 bases lay in between. MiXCR, run by TCRdb on the RACE reads, gives a single entry per CDR3 protein. The sample consists of fewer than 50,000 distinct CDR3 sequences, 7.6% of them appearing once. This chain uses TRBV12-3 or TRBV12-4 with TRBJ2-7; no clear D gene. Specimen: whole blood, collected in connection with sensitization to the hapten diphenylcyclopropenone (DPC). The TCR was taken from a woman aged 45-59 years with alopecia areata. Some clones in this sample may be carry-over from other donors' samples. The CDR3 DNA reads as TGTGCCAGCACCTTATTCTCTTTGGCAACCGAGCAGTACTTC. Translating it yields CASTLFSLATEQYF.